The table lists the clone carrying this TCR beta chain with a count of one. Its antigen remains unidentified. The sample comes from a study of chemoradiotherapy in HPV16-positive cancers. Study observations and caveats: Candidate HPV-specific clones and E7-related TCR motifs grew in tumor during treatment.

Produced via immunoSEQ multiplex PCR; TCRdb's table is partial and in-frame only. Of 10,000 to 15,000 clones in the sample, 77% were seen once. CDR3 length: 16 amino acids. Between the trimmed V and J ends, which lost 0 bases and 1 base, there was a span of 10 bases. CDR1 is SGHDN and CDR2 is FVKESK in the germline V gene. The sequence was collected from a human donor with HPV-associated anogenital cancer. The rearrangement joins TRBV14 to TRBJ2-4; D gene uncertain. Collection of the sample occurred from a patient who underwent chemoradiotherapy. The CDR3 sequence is CASSQDLRLAKNIQYF. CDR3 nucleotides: TGTGCCAGCAGCCAAGATTTAAGGCTGGCCAAAAACATTCAGTACTTC.